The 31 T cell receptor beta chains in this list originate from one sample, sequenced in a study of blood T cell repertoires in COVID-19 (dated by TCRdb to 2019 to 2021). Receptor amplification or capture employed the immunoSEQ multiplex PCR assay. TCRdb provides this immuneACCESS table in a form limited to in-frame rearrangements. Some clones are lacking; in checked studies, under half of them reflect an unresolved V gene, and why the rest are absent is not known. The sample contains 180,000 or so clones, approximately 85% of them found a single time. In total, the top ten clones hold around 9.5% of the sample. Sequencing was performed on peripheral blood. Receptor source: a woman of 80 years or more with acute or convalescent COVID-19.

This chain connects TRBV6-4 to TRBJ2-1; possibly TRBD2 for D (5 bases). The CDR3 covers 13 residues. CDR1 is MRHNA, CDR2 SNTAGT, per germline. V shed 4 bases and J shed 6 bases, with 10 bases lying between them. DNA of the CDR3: TGTGCCAGCAGTGTAGAAGGAGGCAATGAGCAGTTCTTC. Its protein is CASSVEGGNEQFF.

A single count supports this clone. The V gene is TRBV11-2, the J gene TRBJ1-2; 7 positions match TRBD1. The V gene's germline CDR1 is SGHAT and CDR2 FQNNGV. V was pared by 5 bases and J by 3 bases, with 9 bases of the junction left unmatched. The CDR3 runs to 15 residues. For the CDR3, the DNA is TGTGCCAGCAGCCGGCTGAGGGGGCCCGACTATGGCTACACCTTC. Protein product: CASSRLRGPDYGYTF.

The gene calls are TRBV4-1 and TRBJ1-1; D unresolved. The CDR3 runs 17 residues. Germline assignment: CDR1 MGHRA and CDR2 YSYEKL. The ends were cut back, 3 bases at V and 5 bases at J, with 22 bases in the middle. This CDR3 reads CASSHVRGVRRVTEAFF. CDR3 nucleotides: TGCGCCAGCAGCCACGTTCGTGGAGTCCGGCGGGTAACTGAAGCTTTCTTT.

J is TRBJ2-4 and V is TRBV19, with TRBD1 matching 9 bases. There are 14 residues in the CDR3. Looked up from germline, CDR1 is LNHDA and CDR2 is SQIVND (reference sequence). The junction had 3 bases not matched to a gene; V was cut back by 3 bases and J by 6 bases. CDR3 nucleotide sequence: TGTGCCAGTAGTATGGACAGGGGAGTAAACATTCAGTACTTC. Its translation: CASSMDRGVNIQYF.

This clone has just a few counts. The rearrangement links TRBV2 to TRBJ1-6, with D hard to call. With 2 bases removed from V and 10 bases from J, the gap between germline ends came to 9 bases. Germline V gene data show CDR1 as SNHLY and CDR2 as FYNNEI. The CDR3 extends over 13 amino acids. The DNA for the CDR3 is TGTGCCAGCAGTGAAAGACTAGGATCACCCCTCCACTTT. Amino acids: CASSERLGSPLHF. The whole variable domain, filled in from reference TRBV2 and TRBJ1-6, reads EPEVTQTPSHQVTQMGQEVILRCVPISNHLYFYWYRQILGQKVEFLVSFYNNEISEKSEIFDDQFSVERPDGSNFTLKIRSTKLEDSAMYFCASSERLGSPLHFGNGTRLTVT.

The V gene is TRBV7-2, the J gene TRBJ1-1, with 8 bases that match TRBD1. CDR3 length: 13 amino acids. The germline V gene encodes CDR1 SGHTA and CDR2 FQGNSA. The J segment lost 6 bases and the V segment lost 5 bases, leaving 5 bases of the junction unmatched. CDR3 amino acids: CASSPGQGAEAFF. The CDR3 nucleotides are TGTGCCAGCAGCCCCGGACAGGGAGCTGAAGCTTTCTTT.

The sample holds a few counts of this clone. The CDR3 region is CAIRTGLADSYEQYF. Written as DNA, the CDR3 is TGTGCCATCAGGACCGGACTAGCGGATTCCTACGAGCAGTACTTC. The V gene is TRBV10-3, the J gene TRBJ2-7; 10 positions match TRBD2. Trimming at V came to 6 bases and at J to 1 base, leaving 6 bases not matched to a gene. Germline V lookup: CDR1 ENHRY, CDR2 SYGVKD. The CDR3 sequence is 15 residues long.

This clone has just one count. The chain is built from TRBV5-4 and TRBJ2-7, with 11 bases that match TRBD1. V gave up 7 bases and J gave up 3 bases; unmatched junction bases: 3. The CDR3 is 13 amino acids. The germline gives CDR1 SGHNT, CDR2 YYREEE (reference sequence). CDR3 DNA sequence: TGTGCCAGCGGACAGGGGGCCGGCTACGAGCAGTACTTC. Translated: CASGQGAGYEQYF.

CDR3 bases: TGTGCCAGCAGCGGGGGGGGCACGGCCCTAGGCACTGAAGCTTTCTTT. This encodes CASSGGGTALGTEAFF. The genes are TRBV7-2 and TRBJ1-1; D is possibly TRBD1 (6 bases). From germline, CDR1 is SGHTA and CDR2 FQGNSA. Trimming removed 5 bases at V and 4 bases at J, with 20 bases between. The CDR3 totals 16 residues.

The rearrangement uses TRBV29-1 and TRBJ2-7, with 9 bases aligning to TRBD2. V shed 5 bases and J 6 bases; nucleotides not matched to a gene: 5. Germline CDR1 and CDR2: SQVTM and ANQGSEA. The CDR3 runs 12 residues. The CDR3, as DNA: TGCAGCGTTCAGCGGGAGGCCGGCGAGCAGTACTTC. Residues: CSVQREAGEQYF.

The CDR3 sequence: CASSKATDRGGQPQHF. The CDR3 DNA sequence: TGTGCCAGCAGCAAAGCGACGGACAGGGGGGGCCAGCCCCAGCATTTT. The chain has TRBV21-1 and TRBJ1-5; the table's D call TRBD1 went unverified against the DNA. TRBV21-1 is listed as a pseudogene. The CDR3 totals 16 residues.

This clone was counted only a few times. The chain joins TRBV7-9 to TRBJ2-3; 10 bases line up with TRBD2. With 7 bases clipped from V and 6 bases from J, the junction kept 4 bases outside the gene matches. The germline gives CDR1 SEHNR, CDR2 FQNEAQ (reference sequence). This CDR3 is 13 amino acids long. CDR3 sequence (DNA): TGTGCCAGCACCCTAGCGGGAGTGGATACGCAGTATTTT. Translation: CASTLAGVDTQYF.

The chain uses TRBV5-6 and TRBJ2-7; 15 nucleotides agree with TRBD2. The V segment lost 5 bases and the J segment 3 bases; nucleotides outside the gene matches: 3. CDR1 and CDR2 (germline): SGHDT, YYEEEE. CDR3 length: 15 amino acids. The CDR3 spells CASSRTSGGVYEQYF. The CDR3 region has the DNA TGTGCCAGCAGTCGGACTAGCGGGGGGGTCTACGAGCAGTACTTC.

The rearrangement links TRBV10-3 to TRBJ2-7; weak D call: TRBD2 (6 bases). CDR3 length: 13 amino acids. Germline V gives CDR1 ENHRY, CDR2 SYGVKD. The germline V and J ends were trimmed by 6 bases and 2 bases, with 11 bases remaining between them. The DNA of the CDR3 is TGTGCCATCAGCCGGGAGAGCGCCTACGAGCAGTACTTC. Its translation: CAISRESAYEQYF.

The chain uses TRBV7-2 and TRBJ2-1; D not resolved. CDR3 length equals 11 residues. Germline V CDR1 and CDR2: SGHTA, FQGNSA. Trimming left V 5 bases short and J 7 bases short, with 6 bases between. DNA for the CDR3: TGTGCCAGCAGCGTTAAAAATGAGCAGTTCTTC. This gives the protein CASSVKNEQFF.

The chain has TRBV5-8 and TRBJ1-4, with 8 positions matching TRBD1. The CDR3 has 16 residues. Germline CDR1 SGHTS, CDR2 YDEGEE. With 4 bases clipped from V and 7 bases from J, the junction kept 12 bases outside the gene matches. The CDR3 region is CASSLSRGQGPEKLFF. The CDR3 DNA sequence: TGTGCCAGCAGCCTCTCCCGTGGACAGGGCCCTGAAAAACTGTTTTTT.

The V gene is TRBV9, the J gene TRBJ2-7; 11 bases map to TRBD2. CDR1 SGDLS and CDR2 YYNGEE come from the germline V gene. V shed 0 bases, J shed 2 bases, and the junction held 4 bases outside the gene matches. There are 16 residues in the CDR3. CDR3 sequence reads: CASSVVLAGGTYEQYF. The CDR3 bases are TGTGCCAGCAGCGTAGTGCTAGCGGGAGGTACCTACGAGCAGTACTTC. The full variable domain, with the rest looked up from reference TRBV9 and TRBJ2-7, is DSGVTQTPKHLITATGQRVTLRCSPRSGDLSVYWYQQSLDQGLQFLIQYYNGEERAKGNILERFSAQQFPDLHSELNLSSLELGDSALYFCASSVVLAGGTYEQYFGPGTRLTVT.

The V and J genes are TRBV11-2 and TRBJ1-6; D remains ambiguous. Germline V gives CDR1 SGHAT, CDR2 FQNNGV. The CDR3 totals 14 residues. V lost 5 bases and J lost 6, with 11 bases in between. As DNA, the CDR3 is TGTGCCAGCAGCCTCACCGGGTCTAATTCACCCCTCCACTTT. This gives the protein CASSLTGSNSPLHF.

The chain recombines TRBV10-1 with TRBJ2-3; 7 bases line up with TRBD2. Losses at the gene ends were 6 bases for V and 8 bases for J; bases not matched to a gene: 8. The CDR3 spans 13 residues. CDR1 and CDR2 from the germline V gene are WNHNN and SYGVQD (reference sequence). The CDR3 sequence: CASRTQPGGTQYF. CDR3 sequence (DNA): TGCGCCAGCAGGACACAGCCGGGAGGTACGCAGTATTTT.

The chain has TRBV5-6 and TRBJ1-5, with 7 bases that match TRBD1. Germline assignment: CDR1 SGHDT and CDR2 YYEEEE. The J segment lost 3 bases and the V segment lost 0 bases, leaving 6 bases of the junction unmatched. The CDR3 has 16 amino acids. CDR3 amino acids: CASSLAGTAINQPQHF. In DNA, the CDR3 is TGTGCCAGCAGCTTGGCCGGGACAGCTATCAATCAGCCCCAGCATTTT. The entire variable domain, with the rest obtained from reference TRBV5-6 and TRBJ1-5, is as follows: DAGVTQSPTHLIKTRGQQVTLRCSPKSGHDTVSWYQQALGQGPQFIFQYYEEEERQRGNFPDRFSGHQFPNYSSELNVNALLLGDSALYLCASSLAGTAINQPQHFGDGTRLSIL.

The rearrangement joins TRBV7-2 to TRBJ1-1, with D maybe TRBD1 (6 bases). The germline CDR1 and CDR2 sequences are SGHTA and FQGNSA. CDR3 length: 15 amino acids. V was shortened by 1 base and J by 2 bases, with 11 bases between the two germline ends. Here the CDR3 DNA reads TGTGCCAGCAGCTTAGGACAGGCGAAAAACACTGAAGCTTTCTTT. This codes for CASSLGQAKNTEAFF.

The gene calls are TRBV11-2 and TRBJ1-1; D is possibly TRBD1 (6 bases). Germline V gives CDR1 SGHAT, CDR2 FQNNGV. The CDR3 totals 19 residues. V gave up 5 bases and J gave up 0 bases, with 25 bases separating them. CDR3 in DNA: TGTGCCAGCAGCACTAACCGTACAGGGATTTTATTTATGAACACTGAAGCTTTCTTT. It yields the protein CASSTNRTGILFMNTEAFF.

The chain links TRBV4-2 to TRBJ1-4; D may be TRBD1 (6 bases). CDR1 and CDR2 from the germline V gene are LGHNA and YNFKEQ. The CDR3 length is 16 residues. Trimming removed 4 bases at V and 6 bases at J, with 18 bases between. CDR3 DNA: TGTGCCAGCAGCCCAAGAAAACAGGGCGGTGATGAAAAACTGTTTTTT. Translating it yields CASSPRKQGGDEKLFF.

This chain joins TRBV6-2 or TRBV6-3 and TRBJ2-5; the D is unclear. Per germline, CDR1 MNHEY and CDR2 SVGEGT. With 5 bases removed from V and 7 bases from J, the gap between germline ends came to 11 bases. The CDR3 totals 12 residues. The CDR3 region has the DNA TGTGCCAGCAGTGGATCAGGTGGGACCCAGTACTTC. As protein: CASSGSGGTQYF.

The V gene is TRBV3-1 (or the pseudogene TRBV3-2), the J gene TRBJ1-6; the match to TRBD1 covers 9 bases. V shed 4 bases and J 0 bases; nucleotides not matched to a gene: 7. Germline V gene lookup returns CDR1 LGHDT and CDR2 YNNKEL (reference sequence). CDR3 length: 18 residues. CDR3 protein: CASSLGQGLSSYNSPLHF. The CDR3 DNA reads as TGTGCCAGCAGCCTAGGACAGGGGTTGTCCTCCTATAATTCACCCCTCCACTTT.

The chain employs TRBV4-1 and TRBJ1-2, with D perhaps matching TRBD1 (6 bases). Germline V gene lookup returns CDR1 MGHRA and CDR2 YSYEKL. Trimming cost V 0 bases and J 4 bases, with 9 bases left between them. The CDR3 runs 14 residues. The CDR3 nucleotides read TGCGCCAGCAGCCAAGAAACAGGGACCTATGGCTACACCTTC. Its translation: CASSQETGTYGYTF.

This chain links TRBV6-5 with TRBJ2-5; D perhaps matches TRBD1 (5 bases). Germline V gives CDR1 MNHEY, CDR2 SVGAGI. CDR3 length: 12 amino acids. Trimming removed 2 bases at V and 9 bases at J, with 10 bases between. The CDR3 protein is CASSYKGMAQYF. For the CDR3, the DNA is TGTGCCAGCAGTTACAAGGGGATGGCCCAGTACTTC.

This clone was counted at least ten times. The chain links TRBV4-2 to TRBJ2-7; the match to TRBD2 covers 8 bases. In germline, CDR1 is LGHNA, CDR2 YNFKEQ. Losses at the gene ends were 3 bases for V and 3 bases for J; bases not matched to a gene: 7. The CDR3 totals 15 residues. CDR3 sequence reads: CASSHGGTRSYEQYF. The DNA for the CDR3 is TGTGCCAGCAGCCACGGGGGGACTAGGAGCTACGAGCAGTACTTC.

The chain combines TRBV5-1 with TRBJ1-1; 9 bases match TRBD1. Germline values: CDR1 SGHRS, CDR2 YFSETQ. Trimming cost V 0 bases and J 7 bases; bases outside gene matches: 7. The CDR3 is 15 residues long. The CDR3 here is CASSLGTGGMIEAFF. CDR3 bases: TGCGCCAGCAGCTTGGGAACAGGGGGCATGATTGAAGCTTTCTTT.

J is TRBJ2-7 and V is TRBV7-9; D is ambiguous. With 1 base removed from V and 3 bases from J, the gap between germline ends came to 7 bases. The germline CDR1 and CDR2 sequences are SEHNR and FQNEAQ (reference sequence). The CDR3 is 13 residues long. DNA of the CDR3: TGTGCCAGCAGCTTAGGGCAGGACTACGAGCAGTACTTC. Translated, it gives CASSLGQDYEQYF.

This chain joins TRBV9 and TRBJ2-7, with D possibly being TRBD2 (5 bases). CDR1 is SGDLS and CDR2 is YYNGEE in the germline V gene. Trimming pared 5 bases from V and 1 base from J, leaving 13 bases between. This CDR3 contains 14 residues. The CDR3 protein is CASSSRSGSYEQYF. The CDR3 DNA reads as TGTGCCAGCAGTTCAAGAAGCGGATCCTACGAGCAGTACTTC. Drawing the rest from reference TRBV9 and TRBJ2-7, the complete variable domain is DSGVTQTPKHLITATGQRVTLRCSPRSGDLSVYWYQQSLDQGLQFLIQYYNGEERAKGNILERFSAQQFPDLHSELNLSSLELGDSALYFCASSSRSGSYEQYFGPGTRLTVT.